This T cell receptor beta chain was captured by sequencing in a study of T-cell reconstitution after alpha-beta-depleted transplantation in children. This CDR3 is 16 amino acids long. V shed 4 bases, J shed 4 bases, and the junction held 4 bases outside the gene matches. From germline, CDR1 is ENHRY and CDR2 SYGVKD. Preparation of the TCRbeta library involved a method that used unique molecular identifiers. TCRdb fed the PCR reads into MiXCR, producing one record per CDR3 protein. This sample has approximately 15,000 distinct CDR3 sequences; 9.5% to 15% occur once, and the top ten carry 70% to 80%. This clonotype was seen a few times.

This receptor was identified in a boy under three years old who had a stem cell transplant for Wiskott-Aldrich syndrome, so the T cells may come from the graft donor. The starting material was PBMCs, mostly from graft donor cells, obtained 180 days after TCRalphabeta/CD19-depleted stem cell transplant. The J gene is TRBJ2-1, the V gene TRBV10-3; TRBD2 agrees at 13 bases. The CDR3 loop reads CAISALLAGGYNEQFF. The CDR3 bases are TGTGCCATCAGTGCCCTACTAGCGGGAGGGTACAATGAGCAGTTCTTC.